A selection of T cell receptor beta chains follows, all from one sample in a study of shared clonotypes between healthy human individuals. Profiled with immunoSEQ multiplex PCR; TCRdb holds only in-frame clones, not every one. The sample consists of roughly 2.4 million clones, almost 96% of them appearing once. Material for sequencing was naive CD4+ T cells sorted from blood. The receptors shown here come from a man younger than 30 in good health. Both conserved end residues are part of each CDR3. The D gene is left open where the match is weak. Size is omitted from some rows. Given values are once, few, many or a class for expanded clones.

v_gene	abundance	d_gene	j_gene	CDR3nt	CDR3aa
TRBV5-1	.	.	TRBJ1-1	TGCGCCAGCAGCTTCCTAGAGACAAAGAACACTGAAGCTTTCTTT	CASSFLETKNTEAFF
TRBV5-8	.	TRBD2	TRBJ2-5	TGTGCCAGCAGCCCACGGCGGAGTTTAGCGGGAACCCAGTACTTC	CASSPRRSLAGTQYF
TRBV7-9	.	.	TRBJ2-7	TGTGCCAGCAGCTTTCCCCCGGAGACCTACGAGCAGTACTTC	CASSFPPETYEQYF
TRBV6-6	.	TRBD1	TRBJ2-7	TGTGCCAGCACCTCGGTGACAGGGCCCTACGAGCAGTACTTC	CASTSVTGPYEQYF
TRBV7-7	.	.	TRBJ2-7	TGTGCTAGCAGCTTAGGGGACGGACCATACGAGCAGTACTTC	CASSLGDGPYEQYF
TRBV9	.	.	TRBJ2-3	TGTGCCAGCAGCGTGTCGGGGGCCGACACAGATACGCAGTATTTT	CASSVSGADTDTQYF
TRBV7-8	few	.	TRBJ2-5	TGTGCCAGCAGCTTAGCGAGGCTAGAGACCCAGTACTTC	CASSLARLETQYF
TRBV30	.	TRBD2	TRBJ2-1	TGTGCCTGGAGTGTTAGGACTAGCGGGGGCTACAATGAGCAGTTCTTC	CAWSVRTSGGYNEQFF
TRBV7-9	.	TRBD1	TRBJ1-2	TGTGCCAGCAGCCCGTATACCGGGACAGGGAATAACTATGGCTACACCTTC	CASSPYTGTGNNYGYTF
TRBV10-3	.	TRBD2	TRBJ2-2	TGTGCCATACCTAGCGGGAGCGCGAACACCGGGGAGCTGTTTTTT	CAIPSGSANTGELFF
TRBV2	.	.	TRBJ1-5	TGTGCCAGCAGAACCCAGGGCTGGCCCCAGCATTTT	CASRTQGWPQHF
TRBV7-9	once	TRBD1	TRBJ2-2	TGTGCCAGCAGCTTACTGGGACAGGGGAACACCGGGGAGCTGTTTTTT	CASSLLGQGNTGELFF
TRBV28	.	.	TRBJ2-1	TGTGCCAGCATCCCCCAGGTCCCGATCTCCTACAATGAGCAGTTCTTC	CASIPQVPISYNEQFF
TRBV5-1	.	TRBD1	TRBJ2-7	TGCGCCAGCAGCCCGGGACAGGGGGCAGATGAGCAGTACTTC	CASSPGQGADEQYF
TRBV5-6	.	.	TRBJ1-3	TGTGCCAGCAGCTCCTACAGGGCCGGAAACACCATATATTTT	CASSSYRAGNTIYF
TRBV11-2	.	TRBD2	TRBJ2-1	TGTGCCAGCAGCTCCTCCGGGACTAGGTACGATGAGCAGTTCTTC	CASSSSGTRYDEQFF
TRBV30	.	TRBD1	TRBJ1-5	TGTGCCTGGAGTTCACAGGGGGGTAATCAGCCCCAGCATTTT	CAWSSQGGNQPQHF
TRBV7-2	.	TRBD2	TRBJ2-5	TGTGCCAGCAGCTCCCACACAAAAGCGGGAGGGACGGAGACCCAGTACTTC	CASSSHTKAGGTETQYF
TRBV6-7	.	.	TRBJ2-2	TGTGCCAGCGGAGGGGACACGAACACCGGGGAGCTGTTTTTT	CASGGDTNTGELFF
TRBV11-2	.	.	TRBJ2-5	TGTGCCAGCAGCTTCCTCCCGGTCCGGGGGTACCAAGAGACCCAGTACTTC	CASSFLPVRGYQETQYF
TRBV5-1	.	.	TRBJ2-5	TGCGCCAGCAGCCCAGACCCGGGACCCCAAGAGACCCAGTACTTC	CASSPDPGPQETQYF
TRBV28	.	TRBD1	TRBJ2-7	TGTGCCAGCAGTTTTCGACAGGGCCAGCAGTACTTC	CASSFRQGQQYF
TRBV10-1	.	TRBD2	TRBJ2-2	TGCGCCAGCAGTGCCTGGGGGGGGAACACCGGGGAGCTGTTTTTT	CASSAWGGNTGELFF
TRBV7-2	.	.	TRBJ2-1	TGTGCCAGCACCGCGTGGACTACCACCAAAAATGAGCAGTTCTTC	CASTAWTTTKNEQFF
TRBV7-2	.	TRBD1	TRBJ1-2	TGTGCCAGCAGCTTAAACAGGGGGCAATATGGCTACACCTTC	CASSLNRGQYGYTF
TRBV6-1	.	TRBD1	TRBJ1-2	TGTGCCAGCAGTGCCGGACAGGGCTATGGCTACACCTTC	CASSAGQGYGYTF
TRBV7-2	.	TRBD1	TRBJ2-4	TGTGCCAGCAGCTTAGCGTACGACAGGGCGTCAAACATTCAGTACTTC	CASSLAYDRASNIQYF
TRBV30	.	.	TRBJ1-2	TGTGCCTGGAATTCGGGGAACTATGGCTACACCTTC	CAWNSGNYGYTF
TRBV7-8	.	TRBD1	TRBJ1-2	TGTGCCAGCACCCCTAAGACAGGGCCATATGGCTACACCTTC	CASTPKTGPYGYTF
TRBV7-9	.	TRBD1	TRBJ1-1	TGTGCCAGCACAACCCAGGGGGGGGGTACTGAAGCTTTCTTT	CASTTQGGGTEAFF
TRBV6-6	.	TRBD1	TRBJ1-5	TGTGCCAGCAGGGGACAGGGGGCCGAGCAGCCCCAGCATTTT	CASRGQGAEQPQHF
TRBV15	.	.	TRBJ2-7	TGTGCCACCAGCAGAGGGGGGTACGAGCAGTACTTC	CATSRGGYEQYF
TRBV6-5	once	TRBD1	TRBJ1-3	TGTGCCACCTCTCAGGACAGGGGCGTTGGAAACACCATATATTTT	CATSQDRGVGNTIYF
TRBV5-4	.	.	TRBJ2-3	TGTGCCAGCAGCGAGAAGGCGGGGGCCGGTAAAGATACGCAGTATTTT	CASSEKAGAGKDTQYF
TRBV5-6	.	TRBD1	TRBJ1-3	TGTGCCAGCAGCTTGTACGGACAGGGATCGGGAAACACCATATATTTT	CASSLYGQGSGNTIYF
TRBV10-2	.	.	TRBJ2-2	TGCGCCAGCAGTGAGTTGGGTAGTGCCGGGGAGCTGTTTTTT	CASSELGSAGELFF
TRBV6-5	.	.	TRBJ2-1	TGTGCCAGCAGTACATCGGACAGTCCAGGGTTCTTC	CASSTSDSPGFF
TRBV6-5	.	TRBD1	TRBJ2-7	TGTGCCAGCAGTTTGGGACAGCTCTCCTACGAGCAGTACTTC	CASSLGQLSYEQYF
TRBV18	.	TRBD1	TRBJ1-6	TGTGCCAGCTCACAACAGGGGACAAATTCACCCCTCCACTTT	CASSQQGTNSPLHF
TRBV19	.	TRBD2	TRBJ2-7	TGTGCCAGTTCCCTAGCGGGAGGTCCCTACGAGCAGTACTTC	CASSLAGGPYEQYF
TRBV28	.	TRBD1	TRBJ1-5	TGTGCCAGCAATAGCCCACAGGGGGCGAATAGCAATCAGCCCCAGCATTTT	CASNSPQGANSNQPQHF
TRBV2	.	TRBD1	TRBJ2-5	TGTGCCAGCAGTCCCGGGACAGGGGGGAGAGAGACCCAGTACTTC	CASSPGTGGRETQYF
TRBV5-1	.	TRBD2	TRBJ2-5	TGCGCCAGCAGCCAGACTAGCGGGAGTCGAGAGACCCAGTACTTC	CASSQTSGSRETQYF
TRBV6-5	.	TRBD1	TRBJ2-7	TGTGCCAGCAGGGGGACAGGGAGGGCCTACGAGCAGTACTTC	CASRGTGRAYEQYF
TRBV6-4	.	TRBD1	TRBJ2-7	TGTGCCAGCAGTGACCCGTGGGACAGGGGGTACGAGCAGTACTTC	CASSDPWDRGYEQYF
TRBV6-1	.	.	TRBJ1-5	TGTGCCAGCAGTGATGGGTTGAGCAATCAGCCCCAGCATTTT	CASSDGLSNQPQHF